The clone carrying this T cell receptor (beta chain) has just a few counts. Its antigen is as yet unknown. Reverse transcribing all isolated RNA meant expressed TCRB transcripts were sequenced. Sequenced by immunoSEQ multiplex PCR; TCRdb stores in-frame clones only, minus some. The sample includes nearly 700,000 clones, roughly 13% of them seen just once. This specimen comes from a study of beta chain features in type 1 diabetes. The CDR3 is 15 residues long. The V gene's germline CDR1 is SNHLY and CDR2 FYNNEI. With 6 bases clipped from V and 4 bases from J, the junction kept 8 bases outside the gene matches. Study-level points and caveats: In all four CD4+ subsets, TCRB CDR3 length was significantly, moderately reduced in type 1 diabetes. The VDJ junctions of type 1 diabetes patients carried fewer insertions and more deletions.

The clonotype comes from a man younger than 35 with type 1 diabetes. The sequencing input was naive CD4+ T cells from blood. This rearrangement joins TRBV2 to TRBJ2-3, with 9 bases lining up with TRBD1. CDR3 in amino acids: CASSIEGTGPDTQYF. In DNA, the CDR3 is TGTGCCAGCAGCATCGAGGGGACAGGGCCAGATACGCAGTATTTT. Complete variable domain (other parts from reference TRBV2 and TRBJ2-3): EPEVTQTPSHQVTQMGQEVILRCVPISNHLYFYWYRQILGQKVEFLVSFYNNEISEKSEIFDDQFSVERPDGSNFTLKIRSTKLEDSAMYFCASSIEGTGPDTQYFGPGTRLTVL.